A selection of T cell receptor beta chains follows, all from one sample in a study of Ad26.COV2.S vaccination and SARS-CoV-2 variants. Clones were read by immunoSEQ multiplex PCR, and TCRdb kept only the in-frame ones, dropping some. The sample holds a few hundred thousand clones, about four fifths seen once. This sample comprised peripheral blood, obtained in a trial of Ad26.COV2.S vaccine versus placebo. Receptors were obtained from a person aged 18 to 65 who received the Ad26.COV2.S COVID-19 vaccine or a placebo. Each CDR3 is given with its conserved first and last residue. Fields, in order: CDR3 protein, CDR3 DNA, D gene, clone size, V gene, J gene. The D gene is left open where the match is weak. The size entry is marked missing in some rows and otherwise reads once, few, many or a size class.

CDR3aa: CASSFGQVYGYTF; CDR3nt: TGTGCCAGCAGCTTCGGGCAAGTCTATGGCTACACCTTC; d_gene: -; abundance: once; v_gene: TRBV7-9; j_gene: TRBJ1-2
CDR3aa: CASSPAPGQPQHF; CDR3nt: TGTGCCAGTAGTCCAGCTCCAGGGCAGCCCCAGCATTTT; d_gene: -; abundance: -; v_gene: TRBV19; j_gene: TRBJ1-5
CDR3aa: CASSQEGTSSYEQYF; CDR3nt: TGTGCCAGCAGCCAAGAAGGAACTAGCTCCTACGAGCAGTACTTC; d_gene: -; abundance: -; v_gene: TRBV14; j_gene: TRBJ2-7
CDR3aa: CASSRQGEETQYF; CDR3nt: TGTGCCAGCAGTAGACAGGGTGAAGAGACCCAGTACTTC; d_gene: TRBD1; abundance: -; v_gene: TRBV6-6; j_gene: TRBJ2-5
CDR3aa: CASSEQGRNTIYF; CDR3nt: TGTGCCAGCAGTGAACAGGGGAGAAACACCATATATTTT; d_gene: -; abundance: few; v_gene: TRBV2; j_gene: TRBJ1-3
CDR3aa: CASSYPGYSSYEQYF; CDR3nt: TGTGCCAGCAGTTACCCAGGGTACAGCTCCTACGAGCAGTACTTC; d_gene: -; abundance: -; v_gene: TRBV6-5; j_gene: TRBJ2-7
CDR3aa: CASSAYGTSFRETQYF; CDR3nt: TGTGCCAGCAGCGCATACGGGACCTCCTTTCGAGAGACCCAGTACTTC; d_gene: -; abundance: -; v_gene: TRBV9; j_gene: TRBJ2-5
CDR3aa: CASSEQTYGYTF; CDR3nt: TGTGCCAGCAGTGAACAGACATATGGCTACACCTTC; d_gene: -; abundance: few; v_gene: TRBV2; j_gene: TRBJ1-2
CDR3aa: CASSEVGRRGNQPQHF; CDR3nt: TGTGCCAGCAGTGAAGTGGGGCGGAGGGGGAATCAGCCCCAGCATTTT; d_gene: -; abundance: -; v_gene: TRBV6-1; j_gene: TRBJ1-5
CDR3aa: CAWSVLGGAYEQYF; CDR3nt: TGTGCCTGGAGTGTCTTAGGGGGCGCCTACGAGCAGTACTTC; d_gene: TRBD1; abundance: -; v_gene: TRBV30; j_gene: TRBJ2-7
CDR3aa: CASSSQVPNTEAFF; CDR3nt: TGCGCCAGCAGCTCGCAGGTGCCGAACACTGAAGCTTTCTTT; d_gene: -; abundance: few; v_gene: TRBV5-1; j_gene: TRBJ1-1
CDR3aa: CASSISGGLNTEAFF; CDR3nt: TGTGCCAGTAGTATATCGGGGGGATTGAACACTGAAGCTTTCTTT; d_gene: -; abundance: -; v_gene: TRBV19; j_gene: TRBJ1-1
CDR3aa: CASSFPGTGNEQFF; CDR3nt: TGTGCCAGCAGCTTCCCCGGGACAGGGAATGAGCAGTTCTTC; d_gene: TRBD1; abundance: few; v_gene: TRBV7-9; j_gene: TRBJ2-1
CDR3aa: CASSHRGQKLFF; CDR3nt: TGTGCCAGTAGTCACAGGGGGCAAAAACTGTTTTTT; d_gene: TRBD1; abundance: -; v_gene: TRBV19; j_gene: TRBJ1-4
CDR3aa: CASSLGWTGGTGELFF; CDR3nt: TGTGCCAGCAGCTTAGGGTGGACAGGGGGCACCGGGGAGCTGTTTTTT; d_gene: TRBD1; abundance: -; v_gene: TRBV7-9; j_gene: TRBJ2-2
CDR3aa: CASSNGQGRNTEAFF; CDR3nt: TGCGCCAGCAGCAATGGACAGGGGAGGAACACTGAAGCTTTCTTT; d_gene: TRBD1; abundance: once; v_gene: TRBV5-1; j_gene: TRBJ1-1
CDR3aa: CASSELGDSSAYEQYF; CDR3nt: TGTGCCAGCAGCGAACTTGGGGATAGTAGCGCCTACGAGCAGTACTTC; d_gene: -; abundance: -; v_gene: TRBV7-9; j_gene: TRBJ2-7
CDR3aa: CASSRRGSNQPQHF; CDR3nt: TGTGCCAGCAGCCGACGGGGTAGCAATCAGCCCCAGCATTTT; d_gene: -; abundance: -; v_gene: TRBV6-5; j_gene: TRBJ1-5
CDR3aa: CASSFRQGGPEAFF; CDR3nt: TGTGCCAGCAGCTTTAGACAGGGGGGACCTGAAGCTTTCTTT; d_gene: TRBD1; abundance: -; v_gene: TRBV7-9; j_gene: TRBJ1-1
CDR3aa: CAWSVALNYGYTF; CDR3nt: TGTGCCTGGAGTGTAGCCCTAAACTATGGCTACACCTTC; d_gene: -; abundance: -; v_gene: TRBV30; j_gene: TRBJ1-2
CDR3aa: CASSAIAGDSVSYEQYF; CDR3nt: TGTGCCAGCAGTGCTATAGCGGGGGACTCAGTTTCCTACGAGCAGTACTTC; d_gene: TRBD2; abundance: -; v_gene: TRBV6-2/TRBV6-3; j_gene: TRBJ2-7
CDR3aa: CASSPGNTQYF; CDR3nt: TGTGCCAGCTCACCAGGGAATACGCAGTATTTT; d_gene: -; abundance: -; v_gene: TRBV18; j_gene: TRBJ2-3
CDR3aa: CASSRTRGYTGELFF; CDR3nt: TGTGCCAGCTCACGGACGCGGGGCTACACCGGGGAGCTGTTTTTT; d_gene: -; abundance: -; v_gene: TRBV18; j_gene: TRBJ2-2
CDR3aa: CASREGEGNQPQHF; CDR3nt: TGTGCCAGCAGGGAGGGAGAGGGGAATCAGCCCCAGCATTTT; d_gene: -; abundance: -; v_gene: TRBV6-5; j_gene: TRBJ1-5
CDR3aa: CASSSLGLAGLTDTQYF; CDR3nt: TGTGCCAGCAGCTCCCTAGGACTAGCGGGGCTGACAGATACGCAGTATTTT; d_gene: TRBD2; abundance: -; v_gene: TRBV7-9; j_gene: TRBJ2-3
CDR3aa: CASSLSGEAAVVETQYF; CDR3nt: TGTGCCAGCAGTCTAAGCGGGGAGGCGGCAGTTGTGGAGACCCAGTACTTC; d_gene: TRBD2; abundance: -; v_gene: TRBV6-6; j_gene: TRBJ2-5
CDR3aa: CAISTGENSPLHF; CDR3nt: TGTGCCATCTCGACAGGGGAAAATTCACCCCTCCACTTT; d_gene: TRBD1; abundance: -; v_gene: TRBV10-3; j_gene: TRBJ1-6
CDR3aa: CSVTTGYTEAFF; CDR3nt: TGCAGCGTTACGACAGGGTACACTGAAGCTTTCTTT; d_gene: TRBD1; abundance: -; v_gene: TRBV29-1; j_gene: TRBJ1-1
CDR3aa: CASSFGHHSTNEKLFF; CDR3nt: TGTGCCAGCAGCTTCGGACACCATTCAACTAATGAAAAACTGTTTTTT; d_gene: -; abundance: -; v_gene: TRBV11-2; j_gene: TRBJ1-4
CDR3aa: CASSLNRGGETQYF; CDR3nt: TGTGCCAGCAGCCTGAACAGGGGAGGTGAGACCCAGTACTTC; d_gene: -; abundance: -; v_gene: TRBV5-4; j_gene: TRBJ2-5
CDR3aa: CASSEWGTNEKLFF; CDR3nt: TGTGCCAGCAGTGAGTGGGGGACTAATGAAAAACTGTTTTTT; d_gene: -; abundance: -; v_gene: TRBV2; j_gene: TRBJ1-4
CDR3aa: CASSLGTAYEQYF; CDR3nt: TGTGCCAGCAGTCTGGGGACCGCCTACGAGCAGTACTTC; d_gene: -; abundance: -; v_gene: TRBV27; j_gene: TRBJ2-7
CDR3aa: CASSPTSWNYGYTF; CDR3nt: TGTGCCAGCAGCCCCACGTCGTGGAACTATGGCTACACCTTC; d_gene: -; abundance: -; v_gene: TRBV9; j_gene: TRBJ1-2
CDR3aa: CASSEQGGTEAFF; CDR3nt: TGTGCCAGCAGTGAGCAGGGGGGGACTGAAGCTTTCTTT; d_gene: TRBD1; abundance: -; v_gene: TRBV2; j_gene: TRBJ1-1
CDR3aa: CASSQPLGSYNSPLHF; CDR3nt: TGTGCCAGCAGCCAACCCCTGGGGTCCTATAATTCACCCCTCCACTTT; d_gene: -; abundance: -; v_gene: TRBV3-1/TRBV3-2; j_gene: TRBJ1-6
CDR3aa: CASSLSGETQYF; CDR3nt: TGTGCCAGCAGCTTGTCGGGGGAGACCCAGTACTTC; d_gene: -; abundance: -; v_gene: TRBV5-4; j_gene: TRBJ2-5
CDR3aa: CASSLGGTTEAFF; CDR3nt: TGCGCCAGCAGCTTGGGAGGGACCACTGAAGCTTTCTTT; d_gene: -; abundance: -; v_gene: TRBV5-1; j_gene: TRBJ1-1
CDR3aa: CASSPRETQYF; CDR3nt: TGTGCCAGCTCACCACGGGAGACCCAGTACTTC; d_gene: -; abundance: once; v_gene: TRBV18; j_gene: TRBJ2-5
CDR3aa: CASSVWFGGVNQPQHF; CDR3nt: TGTGCCAGCAGTGTTTGGTTCGGAGGGGTCAATCAGCCCCAGCATTTT; d_gene: -; abundance: once; v_gene: TRBV6-1; j_gene: TRBJ1-5
CDR3aa: CAFTTNPATSVEQYF; CDR3nt: TGTGCCTTTACTACGAACCCTGCTACTTCTGTGGAGCAGTACTTC; d_gene: -; abundance: -; v_gene: TRBV30; j_gene: TRBJ2-7
CDR3aa: CASSEASGSPLHF; CDR3nt: TGTGCCAGCAGTGAAGCTTCCGGGTCACCCCTCCACTTT; d_gene: -; abundance: -; v_gene: TRBV6-1; j_gene: TRBJ1-6
CDR3aa: CASSLDRDRDLEAFF; CDR3nt: TGCGCCAGCAGCCTGGACCGGGACAGGGATCTTGAAGCTTTCTTT; d_gene: TRBD1; abundance: few; v_gene: TRBV4-3; j_gene: TRBJ1-1
CDR3aa: CASRPRDRGFYEQYF; CDR3nt: TGTGCCAGCAGACCTAGGGACAGGGGTTTCTACGAGCAGTACTTC; d_gene: TRBD1; abundance: -; v_gene: TRBV2; j_gene: TRBJ2-7
CDR3aa: CSGPRGSWFF; CDR3nt: TGCAGCGGCCCCCGGGGAAGCTGGTTCTTC; d_gene: -; abundance: -; v_gene: TRBV29-1; j_gene: TRBJ2-1
CDR3aa: CASSLGVRDTIYF; CDR3nt: TGTGCCAGCAGCCTCGGGGTCCGAGACACCATATATTTT; d_gene: -; abundance: few; v_gene: TRBV6-5; j_gene: TRBJ1-3
CDR3aa: CASSQDPIGNTIYF; CDR3nt: TGCGCCAGCAGCCAAGATCCGATAGGAAACACCATATATTTT; d_gene: -; abundance: -; v_gene: TRBV4-1; j_gene: TRBJ1-3
CDR3aa: CATSTGTGGYEQYF; CDR3nt: TGTGCCACCAGCACCGGGACAGGGGGCTACGAGCAGTACTTC; d_gene: TRBD1; abundance: once; v_gene: TRBV15; j_gene: TRBJ2-7
CDR3aa: CASSLGGFDTEAFF; CDR3nt: TGTGCCAGCAGCTTAGGGGGTTTTGACACTGAAGCTTTCTTT; d_gene: -; abundance: -; v_gene: TRBV11-3; j_gene: TRBJ1-1